This TCR beta chain is drawn from a study of blood T cell repertoires in COVID-19. With V trimmed by 7 bases and J by 2 bases, 7 bases remained unmatched. Germline CDR1 SGHAT, CDR2 FQNNGV. This CDR3 is built from 14 residues. Original methodology: Nucleated cell counts were estimated from reference gene primer amplification. Profiling relied on immunoSEQ multiplex PCR, and the TCRdb table lists in-frame clones only, not all of them. The D gene and trimming were derived from the DNA, and the V and J assignments and clone size from that table. The sample carries under 250,000 clones, over 60% recorded once.

The TCR was taken from a woman aged 70-85 years with acute or convalescent COVID-19. The rearrangement links TRBV11-2 to TRBJ2-7; 8 positions agree with TRBD2. Material for sequencing was peripheral blood. CDR3 nucleotide sequence: TGTGCCAGCACTCACAGCGGGGGCGCCTACGAGCAGTACGTC. Translation gives CASTHSGGAYEQYV.